The clone carrying this T cell receptor beta chain has more than one count but fewer than ten. Antigen: not known. These data originate in a study of T-cell memory formation after mild COVID-19. General observations from the study: Researchers could not confirm that second-wave clones peaking on day 37 targeted SARS-CoV-2.

With V trimmed by 1 base and J by 6 bases, 6 bases remained unmatched. This CDR3 contains 15 residues. CDR1 is SEHNR, CDR2 FQNEAQ, per germline (reference sequence). 5'RACE primed at constant segments yielded TCR alpha and TCR beta cDNA libraries bearing sample barcodes and UMIs. TCRdb re-analysed the 5' RACE reads in MiXCR, keeping a single row per CDR3 protein. The sample consists of some 200,000 distinct CDR3 sequences, about a fifth of them appearing once. This receptor was identified in an adult woman who had mild COVID-19 (a few samples of this study predate the infection). Cell type and time point are not known. The chain uses TRBV7-9 and TRBJ2-1; 7 bases agree with TRBD2. The sequencing input was PBMCs or a T cell subset sorted from them (not recorded which). DNA for the CDR3: TGTGCCAGCAGCTTAGGCGTGCCGGGGGGCAATGAGCAGTTCTTC. Residues: CASSLGVPGGNEQFF.